Below are 14 T cell receptor beta chains sequenced from a single sample in a study of T cell responses to AZD1222 COVID-19 vaccine. Here immunoSEQ multiplex PCR was the method, and the copy in TCRdb shows in-frame clones only, minus some. Among 100,000 or so clones, nearly 90% were seen once, and the ten largest hold 40% to 55%. The sequencing used peripheral blood, collected 28 days after the second AZD1222 dose. The receptors originated from an adult who received the AZD1222 COVID-19 vaccine.

The chain has TRBV5-5 and TRBJ2-7, with D perhaps TRBD1 (6 bases). V gave up 2 bases and J gave up 1 base, with 13 bases separating them. The CDR3 contains 15 residues. Germline CDR1 and CDR2: SGHKS and YYEKEE (reference sequence). The DNA for the CDR3 is TGTGCCAGCAGCTTTGAGACAGGAGTATCCTACGAGCAGTACTTC. This gives the protein CASSFETGVSYEQYF.

The rearrangement joins TRBV6-1 to TRBJ2-7; tentatively, D is TRBD1 (5 bases). The CDR3 has 16 amino acids. Trimming removed 1 base from V and 3 bases from J, with 16 bases in between. CDR1 and CDR2 (germline): MNHNS, SASEGT. The CDR3 spells CASSEGGRNIYYEQYF. In DNA form, the CDR3 reads TGTGCCAGCAGTGAAGGGGGCCGCAACATCTACTACGAGCAGTACTTC.

This rearrangement joins TRBV18 to TRBJ2-2, with TRBD1 matching over 7 bases. V shed 0 bases and J 5 bases; nucleotides not matched to a gene: 3. There are 15 residues in the CDR3. Germline V lookup: CDR1 KGHSH, CDR2 LQKENI. The CDR3 sequence is CASSPPRGQTGELFF. DNA for the CDR3: TGTGCCAGCTCACCACCTAGGGGACAGACCGGGGAGCTGTTTTTT.

The rearrangement joins TRBV6-5 to TRBJ2-7, with 13 bases fitting TRBD2. CDR1 is MNHEY and CDR2 is SVGAGI in the germline V gene. J lost 4 bases, V lost 0 bases, and 3 bases had no gene match. The CDR3 runs to 16 residues. The CDR3 nucleotides read TGTGCCAGCAGTTACTCGACTAGCGGGAGGAAGTACGAGCAGTACTTC. This encodes CASSYSTSGRKYEQYF.

The rearrangement joins TRBV6-5 to TRBJ1-5; 10 bases line up with TRBD1. J gave up 0 bases and V 10 bases, and 3 bases lay outside the gene matches. Germline lookup yields CDR1 MNHEY and CDR2 SVGAGI. The CDR3 covers 14 residues. The CDR3 loop is CATGTGDSNQPQHF. DNA for the CDR3: TGTGCCACCGGGACAGGGGATAGCAATCAGCCCCAGCATTTT.

J is TRBJ2-7 and V is TRBV10-3; 9 bases line up with TRBD1. CDR1 ENHRY and CDR2 SYGVKD come from the germline V gene. This CDR3 is 15 amino acids long. Trimming removed 4 bases from V and 9 bases from J; junction bases left unmatched: 13. The CDR3 sequence is CAISGEEDRGLGQYF. The CDR3 bases are TGTGCCATCAGTGGGGAAGAGGACAGGGGTTTAGGGCAGTACTTC.

The chain employs TRBV7-3 and TRBJ2-7; TRBD1 is a possible D gene (7 bases). Germline loops: CDR1 SGHTA, CDR2 FQGTGA. V lost 4 bases, J lost 5 bases, and 15 bases lay in between. CDR3 length equals 14 residues. CDR3 residues: CASSSGGTSDEQYF. The CDR3 DNA reads as TGTGCCAGCAGCTCAGGGGGGACCAGTGACGAGCAGTACTTC.

The chain links TRBV7-2 to TRBJ2-1; 11 bases map to TRBD1. Looked up from germline, CDR1 is SGHTA and CDR2 is FQGNSA. V gave up 6 bases and J gave up 0 bases; unmatched junction bases: 10. The CDR3 length is 18 residues. Written as DNA, the CDR3 is TGTGCCAGCAGTCCGGGACAGGGGGTGATGAGCTCCTACAATGAGCAGTTCTTC. Its protein is CASSPGQGVMSSYNEQFF.

The chain carries TRBV5-1 and TRBJ2-2, with 8 bases identical to TRBD2. V lost 6 bases to trimming and J lost 5 bases; unmatched junction nucleotides: 12. Per the germline V gene, CDR1 is SGHRS and CDR2 is YFSETQ. This CDR3 spans 16 amino acids. CDR3 sequence reads: CASTAGGSVKTGELFF. The CDR3 DNA sequence: TGCGCCAGCACCGCGGGGGGCAGTGTGAAAACCGGGGAGCTGTTTTTT.

This chain uses TRBV28 with TRBJ1-5; the D is unclear. This CDR3 is 12 amino acids long. V dropped 6 bases and J dropped 4 bases, with 7 bases sitting between them. Per the germline V gene, CDR1 is MDHEN and CDR2 is SYDVKM. Here the CDR3 reads CASRSSNQPQHF. In nucleotides, the CDR3 is TGTGCCAGCAGGTCGTCGAATCAGCCCCAGCATTTT.

The rearrangement links TRBV7-7 to TRBJ2-2, with 11 bases matching TRBD1. Germline loops: CDR1 SSHAT, CDR2 FNYEAQ (reference sequence). J was trimmed by 4 bases and V by 4 bases; bases with no gene match: 5. The CDR3 is made up of 16 amino acids. CDR3 in DNA: TGTGCCAGCAGCTCCGGACAGGGGGCAGGCACCGGGGAGCTGTTTTTT. Translation gives CASSSGQGAGTGELFF.

The chain joins TRBV24-1 to TRBJ2-5; TRBD2 aligns across 7 bases. The V gene's germline CDR1 is KGHDR and CDR2 SFDVKD. The ends lost 2 bases at V and 3 bases at J; junction bases unmatched: 2. This CDR3 has 14 amino acids. The DNA of the CDR3 is TGTGCCACCAGTGATTGGCGGGAGAAAGAGACCCAGTACTTC. Its protein is CATSDWREKETQYF.

The chain links TRBV27 to TRBJ2-1; no definite D call. The CDR3 runs to 16 residues. Between the trimmed V and J ends, which lost 3 bases and 4 bases, there was a span of 16 bases. Germline V gives CDR1 MNHEY, CDR2 SMNVEV (reference sequence). The CDR3 nucleotides are TGTGCCAGCAGTTTTATGATTTCTGCCGTTTACAATGAGCAGTTCTTC. This translates into CASSFMISAVYNEQFF.

This rearrangement joins TRBV5-4 to TRBJ2-1, with 9 bases identical to TRBD1. Germline CDR1 and CDR2: SGHNT and YYREEE (reference sequence). V trimming: 6 bases; J trimming: 4 bases; junction bases outside the gene matches: 8. This CDR3 spans 15 amino acids. CDR3 nucleotides: TGTGCCAGCAACCCCCAAGGACAGGGGTACAATGAGCAGTTCTTC. It encodes CASNPQGQGYNEQFF.